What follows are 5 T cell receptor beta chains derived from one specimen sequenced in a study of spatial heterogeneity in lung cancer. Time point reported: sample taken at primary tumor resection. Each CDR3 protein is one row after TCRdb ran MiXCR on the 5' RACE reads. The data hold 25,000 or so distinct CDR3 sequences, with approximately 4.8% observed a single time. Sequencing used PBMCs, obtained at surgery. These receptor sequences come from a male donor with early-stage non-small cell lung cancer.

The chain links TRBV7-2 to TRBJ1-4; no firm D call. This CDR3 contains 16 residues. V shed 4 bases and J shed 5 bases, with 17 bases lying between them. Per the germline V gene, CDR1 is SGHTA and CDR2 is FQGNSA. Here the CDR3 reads CASSSTGGATNEKLFF. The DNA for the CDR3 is TGTGCCAGCAGCTCCACGGGTGGAGCTACAAATGAAAAACTGTTTTTT.

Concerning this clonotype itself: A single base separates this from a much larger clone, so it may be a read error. The CDR3 is CASSTTGSQETQYF. In DNA, the CDR3 is TGTGCCAGCAGTACCACAGGGTCCCAAGAGACCCAGTACTTC. The V gene is TRBV25-1, the J gene TRBJ2-5, with a tentative D call TRBD1 (6 bases). The CDR3 is made up of 14 amino acids. V was cut by 5 bases and J by 1 base, with 11 bases left in between. The germline CDR1 and CDR2 sequences are MGHDK and SYGVNS.

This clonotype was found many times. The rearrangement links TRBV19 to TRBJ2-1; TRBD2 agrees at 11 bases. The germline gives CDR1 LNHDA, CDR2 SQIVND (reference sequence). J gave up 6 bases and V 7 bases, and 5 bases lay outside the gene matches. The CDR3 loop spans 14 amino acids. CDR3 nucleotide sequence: TGTGCCAGTACCACGACTAGCGGGGCCAATGAGCAGTTCTTC. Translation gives CASTTTSGANEQFF.

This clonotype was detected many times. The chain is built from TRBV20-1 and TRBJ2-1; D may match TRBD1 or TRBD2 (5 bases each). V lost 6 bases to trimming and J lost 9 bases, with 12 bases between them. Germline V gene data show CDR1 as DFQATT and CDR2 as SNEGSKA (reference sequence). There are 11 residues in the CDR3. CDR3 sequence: CSALLGVEQFF. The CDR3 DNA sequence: TGCAGTGCCTTGCTGGGGGTTGAGCAGTTCTTC.

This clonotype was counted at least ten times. CDR3 sequence: CASSSPYRDRGSANYGYTF. For the CDR3, the DNA is TGTGCCAGCAGTTCACCCTACCGGGACAGGGGCTCAGCTAACTATGGCTACACCTTC. The V and J genes are TRBV6-6 and TRBJ1-2; the match to TRBD1 covers 10 bases. Germline CDR1 reads MNHNY; CDR2 reads SVGAGI (reference sequence). V lost 4 bases, J lost 0 bases, and 14 bases stayed unmatched. The CDR3 length is 19 residues.